This T cell receptor (beta chain) was profiled in a study of neurological immune-mediated disorders. This clonotype came up many times. The antigen remains undetermined. Germline CDR1 and CDR2: SGHTA and FQGNSA. Trimming took off 2 bases at V and 5 bases at J, with 10 bases between the two ends. The CDR3 totals 13 residues. With 10-nucleotide random UMIs, 5'RACE was used to make the cDNA. MiXCR, applied by TCRdb to the 5' RACE reads, yields one record per CDR3 protein. Here the sample spans 65,000 to 85,000 distinct CDR3 sequences, roughly 3.1% being singletons. Study-level findings and limits: HTLV-1-associated myelopathy had the most TCR clonal expansion, while multiple sclerosis had the least, a level that fell below healthy controls. Expanded clones shared no identical CDR3 amino acid sequences across subjects, which suggested private TCR-beta repertoires in all groups.

This chain uses TRBV7-2 with TRBJ2-7; D is uncertain. The TCR comes from a woman in her forties or fifties with multiple sclerosis. Sequenced input: PBMCs. The CDR3 nucleotides read TGTGCCAGCAGCTTATCAGCGATAAACGAGCAGTACTTC. This sequence encodes CASSLSAINEQYF.